This TCR beta chain came from a study of T cell responses to AZD1222 COVID-19 vaccine (dated by TCRdb to about 2021). Regarding the research as a whole: AZD1222 recipients with second doses at about 4 weeks or about 12 weeks were pooled, because spike-specific TCR depth and breadth did not differ between schedules. A total of approximately 230 trial participants underwent TCR sequencing, of whom around 200 received two doses of AZD1222 and about 26 received two doses of the MenACWY control vaccine. Trial participants were enrolled into age subgroups of 18-55, 56-69 and 70-plus years, which contained around 140, 26 and 57 TCR-sequenced participants, respectively.

The study at large found these results: After two AZD1222 doses, both the breadth and the depth of spike-specific TCRs were significantly higher than at day 0 and than in MenACWY recipients. The vaccine-associated CD4 TCRs covered the entire spike protein, and the dominant responses fell in regions 160-218 and 743-854. Conclusions about previously exposed vaccinees are limited, since just six AZD1222 recipients were seropositive for SARS-CoV-2 at baseline. Participants were mostly white British and included more females than males, and it was suggested by the authors that clonal diversity may have been underestimated. No day 14 peak-response samples were available, so repertoires were characterized only after the peak T cell response. The 56-69-year group was small, and its depth increase did not reach significance, likely because of low power. Nearly half of unique spike-specific TCRs reportedly recognized epitopes outside regions mutated in the B.1.351 and B.1.1.7 variants.

This specimen's time point label, interpreted: baseline before first vaccination. Samples from vaccinated people were obtained from the UK trials COV001 and COV002, which included a single-blind randomized controlled phase 2/3 trial of AZD1222 (ChAdOx1 nCoV-19) in healthy adults. Trial participant PBMC samples were collected at day 0 and day 28 after the second dose for TCRbeta chain sequencing. Note on this clone: No cognate antigen has been identified for it. No much larger clonotype is one base removed from it; base qualities were not supplied.

The CDR3 regions of human TCRbeta chains were analyzed by immunosequencing. Concerning the study's data processing: TCRs in the repertoires were matched against a reference library of SARS-CoV-2-specific TCRs that had been generated with the MIRA antigen-specificity platform. Breadth was defined as the fraction of unique TCRs that were SARS-CoV-2-associated, and depth was defined as the fraction of total T cells that were SARS-CoV-2-associated. Using the MIRA data, each spike-specific TCR was mapped to the spike region that the TCR reacts to and placed in a CD4 or CD8 class. Log10-transformed breadth and depth values were compared by one-way ANOVA with Sidak's multiple comparisons tests. This immuneACCESS table, as held by TCRdb, lists in-frame sequences with V and J called but not all clones. Of the missing ones, under half trace to an unresolved V gene in checked studies; the others have no known cause. V and J calls plus clone size are reproduced from that table; the DNA served to infer D and trimming. The sample table contains about 74,000 clones; only one count was recorded for approximately 90% of them. The top ten hold roughly 2.7% of the sample.

The CDR1 and CDR2 encoded by the germline V gene are SGHRS and YFSETQ. Trimming at the junction amounts to 0 bases on V and 7 bases on J, and the germline ends lie 2 bases apart. Reading from cysteine to phenylalanine, the CDR3 counts 12 amino acids. Just CDR3 DNA is preserved here, 36 bases in frame from base 1. This receptor chain uses TRBV5-1 and TRBJ1-6, with no D gene named confidently. Sample: peripheral blood, taken on day 0 of AZD1222 vaccination. This clonotype was sampled from an adult in good health. The DNA sequence reads TGCGCCAGCAGCTTGGGGAATTCACCCCTCCACTTT. It is translated as CASSLGNSPLHF.